There are a few counts of the clone carrying this TCR beta chain. Antigen unknown. The data originate from a study of T cells in Graves' hyperthyroidism and ophthalmopathy. General observations from the study: Stable hyperthyroidism and ophthalmopathy were separated using 13 V-J signatures. Before onset, by a median of 6.5 months, the model predicted ophthalmopathy.

TCR beta CDR3 regions were amplified from RNA. RT-PCR in the first round (using the HTBI primer set) targeted the TCR CDR3. TCRdb itself ran the multiplex PCR reads through MiXCR, one entry per CDR3 protein. The table shows 200,000 to 250,000 distinct CDR3 sequences, with approximately 16% occurring only once. The CDR3 has 13 residues. Trimming took off 4 bases at V and 8 bases at J, with 14 bases between the two ends. From germline, CDR1 is SEHNR and CDR2 FQNEAQ (reference sequence). If no ophthalmopathy progression occurred within 18 months, Graves' hyperthyroidism was stable. The clonotype originates from a woman in her forties or fifties with Graves' hyperthyroidism. This chain connects TRBV7-9 to TRBJ1-1; the D gene is possibly TRBD1 (6 bases). The sequencing input was blood. The CDR3 sequence: CASSYRAKVEAFF. CDR3 in DNA: TGTGCCAGCAGCTACAGGGCCAAGGTGGAAGCTTTCTTT.